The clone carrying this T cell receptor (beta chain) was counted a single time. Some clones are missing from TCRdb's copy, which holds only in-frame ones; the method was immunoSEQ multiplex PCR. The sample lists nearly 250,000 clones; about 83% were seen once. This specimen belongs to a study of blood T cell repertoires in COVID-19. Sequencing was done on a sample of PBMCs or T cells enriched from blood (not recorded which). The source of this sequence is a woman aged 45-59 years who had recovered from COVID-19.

CDR3 residues: CASSRGQTNTGELFF. CDR3 DNA: TGTGCCAGCTCACGCGGACAGACGAACACCGGGGAGCTGTTTTTT. V gene TRBV18 combines with J gene TRBJ2-2; the D gene is possibly TRBD1 (6 bases). Germline V gene data show CDR1 as KGHSH and CDR2 as LQKENI. This CDR3 comprises 15 residues. V was cut by 4 bases and J by 0 bases, with 9 bases left in between.